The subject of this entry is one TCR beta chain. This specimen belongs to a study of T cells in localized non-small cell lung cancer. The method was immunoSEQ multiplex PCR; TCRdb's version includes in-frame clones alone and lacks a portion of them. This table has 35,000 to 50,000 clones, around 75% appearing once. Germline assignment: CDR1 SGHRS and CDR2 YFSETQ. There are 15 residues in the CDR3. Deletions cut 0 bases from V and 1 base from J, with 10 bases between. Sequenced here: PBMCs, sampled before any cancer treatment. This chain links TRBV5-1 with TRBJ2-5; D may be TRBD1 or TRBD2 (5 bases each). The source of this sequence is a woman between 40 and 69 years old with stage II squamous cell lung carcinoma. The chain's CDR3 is CASSLDGAGQETQYF. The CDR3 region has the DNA TGCGCCAGCAGCTTGGACGGGGCGGGCCAAGAGACCCAGTACTTC.